This T cell receptor beta chain came from a study of identical twins (TCRdb year 2016). For the study in its entirety: To test whether fetal clonotypes persist, this study deep-sequenced TCR alpha and beta repertoires from monozygotic twins, from unrelated adults of various ages, and from cord blood. To rule out contamination, the twin experiments were replicated at different times with different library preparation protocols.

Library construction relied on 5' RACE. Sequencing was carried out with an Illumina HiSeq 2000. A universal primer binding site was introduced by template switching, and a unique molecular identifier was present in the final cDNA, enabling accurate counting of TCR cDNA molecules. Specific primers in the conserved constant-segment region were used to synthesize first-strand cDNA for TCR alpha and beta chains. To control for contamination, every cDNA library carried two barcodes: a SMART-Mk sample barcode plus Illumina barcodes. TruSeq adapter sequences and Illumina sample barcodes were added in two successive PCR steps. TCR alpha and beta cDNA libraries were sequenced on the Illumina HiSeq platform with custom primers. Per the authors' processing: Raw reads were processed with MiGEC to extract unique molecular identifiers, and MiXCR was used to determine CDR3 positions. Recombination models were inferred per individual with the repgenHMM and IGoR tools using an EM algorithm. The tcR package in R was used for shared clonotype analysis, with sharing normalized by the product of cloneset sizes. Out-of-frame nonproductive sequences were analyzed to study raw recombination free of thymic and clonal selection effects. The raw public data were reprocessed by TCRdb itself: fastp quality trimming at Q25, MiXCR clonotype calling, in-frame beta chains only. Identical CDR3 proteins give one entry, which carries the most common genes and DNA. The V and J calls follow TCRdb's processing rather than the paper's. The sample table contains 200,000 to 250,000 distinct CDR3 sequences; only one count was recorded for 6.5% of them. Of the sample, roughly 15% is held by the ten largest clones.

Beyond this particular receptor, the publication reports: Abundant cord blood beta clonotypes had fewer insertions, young adult naive repertoires showed a similar but weaker trend, and memory repertoires showed no such trend. Compared with coincidental sharing between unrelated individuals, out-of-frame TCR alpha sequences shared between twins showed an excess of sequences with low generation probability. Excess twin sharing in beta out-of-frame sequences was weaker because fewer shared sequences lowered the signal-to-noise ratio. In monozygotic twins, recombination models systematically underestimated out-of-frame TCR alpha sharing, but the models matched the sharing seen between unrelated individuals. Zero-insertion analyses could be partly confounded by invariant T cells such as MAIT and iNKT, although diverse VJ usage argued against such confounding for most clonotypes. Because the same donors could not be followed over many years, the conclusions depended on cross-sectional statistical analysis.

Many counts were recorded for this clonotype. Its antigen has not been determined. No base quality information exists; no much larger clone differs at one position. Its CDR3 holds 11 amino acids, cysteine through phenylalanine. The read is trimmed to its CDR3 DNA, 33 bases read in frame from base 1. The junction carries 4 bases between V and J, which are trimmed by 4 bases and 6 bases respectively. All donors were healthy Caucasians. Three pairs of female monozygotic twins, all aged about 18 to 29 years, were included in the twin cohort. Positive isolation kits from Invitrogen were used to isolate the CD4+ and CD8+ T cell populations. These data were likewise used in another study, on T cells expressing NK-cell markers. From that second study: Three sorted T-cell subsets (CD3+CD56+NKG2C+, CD3+CD56+NKG2C- and CD3+CD56-NKG2C+) from eight donors had their TCR beta-chain repertoires profiled. Seven of the eight sequenced donors were HCMV-seropositive and one was HCMV-seronegative. In several experiments an anti-gammadeltaTCR antibody was added to restrict sorting to alphabetaTCR-expressing T cells. In more than five donors, the dominant CD3+CD56+NKG2C+ clonotypes were found to rank among the top 10 CD8+ clonotypes and to make up about 1.0-7.0% of CD8+ T cells. Those dominant clonotypes were again the most abundant among CD3+CD56-NKG2C+ cells in several donors, at roughly 25-60.1%. It remained unclear whether the expanded NKG2C-expressing T cell clones were specific for HCMV antigens. All eight donors whose samples were sequenced were randomly selected healthy volunteers, three of them men and five women. HCMV serostatus was determined by detecting HCMV-specific IgG in serum with a commercial ELISA kit. MIGEC handled demultiplexing of the reads and grouping by UMI, while MiTCR was used to assemble and quantify clonotypes. Only TCR cDNA sequences supported by at least two reads were kept to exclude erroneous sequences. The tcR package was used for downstream repertoire analysis, and clonotypes were matched across fractions by CDR3 nucleotide sequence plus V segment. VDJmatch was used to annotate antigen specificity against VDJdb, with one amino acid substitution in CDR3 permitted.

Input material: CD8+ T cells sorted from blood. The sequence links TRBV12-3 or TRBV12-4 to TRBJ2-1; the D gene identity is not certain. The TCR originated in a young woman in good health. The CDR3 here reads CASSYSNEQFF. The DNA sequence is TGTGCCAGCAGTTACTCCAATGAGCAGTTCTTC.